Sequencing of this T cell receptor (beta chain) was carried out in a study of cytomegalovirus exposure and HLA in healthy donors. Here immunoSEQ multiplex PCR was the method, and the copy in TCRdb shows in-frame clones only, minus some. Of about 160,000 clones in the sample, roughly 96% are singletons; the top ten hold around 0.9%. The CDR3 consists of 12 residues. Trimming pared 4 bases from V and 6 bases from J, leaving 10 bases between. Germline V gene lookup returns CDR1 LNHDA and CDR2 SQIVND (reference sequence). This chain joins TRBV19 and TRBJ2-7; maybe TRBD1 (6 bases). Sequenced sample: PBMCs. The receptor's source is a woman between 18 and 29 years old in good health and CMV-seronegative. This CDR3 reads CASSTQGSEQYF. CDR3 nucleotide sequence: TGTGCCAGTAGTACTCAGGGGTCCGAGCAGTACTTC.